The rows below give T cell receptor beta chains drawn from one sample of a study of regulatory T cells in long-lasting Graves disease. MiXCR, run by TCRdb on the multiplex PCR reads, gives a single entry per CDR3 protein. The sample records under 700,000 distinct CDR3 sequences, about 16% being singletons. These same data were also listed under a study on T cells in Graves' hyperthyroidism and ophthalmopathy.

This sample comprised peripheral blood mononuclear cells (PBMCs), obtained at new diagnosis, from a patient treated with antithyroid drugs. These receptors all come from a middle-aged woman with Graves disease. The CDR3 runs from the conserved cysteine through the conserved F or W. A D gene is named only where the DNA matches it firmly. Only part of the rows carry a size: once, few, many, or a class if the clone is expanded.

d_gene,j_gene,v_gene,abundance,CDR3aa,CDR3nt
-,TRBJ1-5,TRBV28,many,CASSLGPGGLYQPQHF,TGTGCCAGCAGTTTGGGGCCGGGGGGACTTTATCAGCCCCAGCATTTT
-,TRBJ1-2,TRBV6-2/TRBV6-3,-,CASRYTVPYGYTF,TGTGCCAGCAGATATACAGTACCTTATGGCTACACCTTC
-,TRBJ2-2,TRBV6-5,-,CASSYRWGGGSGTGELFF,TGTGCCAGCAGTTACCGTTGGGGGGGGGGCAGTGGGACCGGGGAGCTGTTTTTT
-,TRBJ1-1,TRBV2,many,CASSEREGLYTEAFF,TGTGCCAGCAGTGAACGGGAAGGGCTTTACACTGAAGCTTTCTTT
TRBD1,TRBJ2-6,TRBV3-1,-,CASSLTGGAFGANVLTF,TGTGCCAGCAGCCTCACAGGGGGCGCGTTCGGGGCCAACGTCCTGACTTTC
TRBD1,TRBJ2-3,TRBV10-3,many,CAISESPGQNTDTQYF,TGTGCCATCAGTGAGTCTCCGGGACAGAACACAGATACGCAGTATTTT
-,TRBJ1-2,TRBV6-4,many,CASRPTGAGYGYTF,TGTGCCAGCAGACCGACCGGGGCGGGCTATGGCTACACCTTC
-,TRBJ2-3,TRBV4-1,few,CASSQGRPWDPTDTQYF,TGCGCCAGCAGCCAAGGTAGACCCTGGGATCCCACAGATACGCAGTATTTT
-,TRBJ2-7,TRBV5-6,many,CASTQGAYEQYF,TGTGCCAGCACGCAGGGCGCCTACGAGCAGTACTTC
TRBD2,TRBJ2-7,TRBV28,many,CASSSGGASEKQYF,TGTGCCAGCAGCTCGGGGGGGGCTTCAGAAAAGCAGTACTTC
-,TRBJ1-3,TRBV10-1,-,CATSSTLTENTIYF,TGCGCCACTTCTTCGACCTTAACAGAAAACACCATATATTTT
-,TRBJ1-6,TRBV3-1,many,CASSQADRSYNSPLHF,TGTGCCAGCAGCCAAGCGGACCGCTCCTATAATTCACCCCTCCACTTT
TRBD1,TRBJ1-1,TRBV7-9,-,CASSWETGPAFF,TGTGCCAGCAGCTGGGAGACAGGGCCAGCTTTCTTT
TRBD2,TRBJ2-3,TRBV12-3/TRBV12-4,many,CASSLIGGGPDTQYF,TGTGCCAGCAGTTTGATCGGGGGGGGGCCGGATACGCAGTATTTT
TRBD1,TRBJ1-2,TRBV6-2/TRBV6-3,-,CASSYRDRGSYGYTF,TGTGCCAGCAGTTACCGGGACAGGGGGAGCTATGGCTACACCTTC
TRBD2,TRBJ2-1,TRBV2,many,CASSTSVSSYNEQFF,TGTGCCAGCAGTACTAGCGTAAGCTCCTACAATGAGCAGTTCTTC
-,TRBJ2-1,TRBV13,many,CASTTGDGEQFF,TGTGCCAGCACCACAGGCGACGGTGAGCAGTTCTTC
-,TRBJ1-1,TRBV7-3,-,CASSLTGPNTEAFF,TGTGCCAGCAGCTTAACGGGTCCAAACACTGAAGCTTTCTTT
-,TRBJ2-3,TRBV12-3/TRBV12-4,many,CASSFVRVPHTQYF,TGTGCCAGCAGTTTCGTCAGGGTACCCCATACGCAGTATTTT
-,TRBJ1-6,TRBV5-6,-,CASSLRQTPGSPLHF,TGTGCCAGCAGCTTGAGACAGACCCCAGGCTCACCCCTCCACTTT
TRBD1,TRBJ1-3,TRBV6-2/TRBV6-3,few,CASSYEDRAGNTIYF,TGTGCCAGCAGTTACGAAGACAGGGCTGGAAACACCATATATTTT
-,TRBJ2-1,TRBV5-1,few,CASSQGTYNEQFF,TGCGCCAGCAGCCAGGGGACTTACAATGAGCAGTTCTTC
TRBD1,TRBJ2-2,TRBV12-3/TRBV12-4,many,CASSQGQPNTGELFF,TGTGCCAGCAGTCAGGGACAGCCGAACACCGGGGAGCTGTTTTTT
-,TRBJ2-1,TRBV12-3/TRBV12-4,many,CASSRTTNNEQFF,TGTGCCAGCAGTCGGACCACGAACAATGAGCAGTTCTTC
TRBD1,TRBJ1-2,TRBV12-3/TRBV12-4,-,CASSTGTGGTYGYTF,TGTGCCAGCAGTACCGGGACAGGGGGCACCTATGGCTACACCTTC
-,TRBJ2-5,TRBV7-9,-,CAYLGRETQYF,TGTGCCTACTTGGGGCGGGAGACCCAGTACTTC
TRBD1,TRBJ1-1,TRBV2,few,CASSRAGGGLNTEAFF,TGTGCCAGCAGCCGGGCAGGAGGGGGCCTGAACACTGAAGCTTTCTTT
-,TRBJ1-3,TRBV19,few,CASSIEPGNTIYF,TGTGCCAGTAGTATTGAGCCTGGAAACACCATATATTTT
-,TRBJ2-5,TRBV20-1,few,CSHRLGVTQKTQYF,TGCAGTCACCGTTTGGGGGTAACCCAAAAGACCCAGTACTTC
-,TRBJ1-3,TRBV11-2,few,CASSPRAPRGNTIYF,TGTGCCAGCAGTCCCCGGGCTCCCCGTGGAAACACCATATATTTT
-,TRBJ2-2,TRBV7-3,-,CASSATGTLNTGELFF,TGTGCCAGCAGCGCAACCGGGACACTTAACACCGGGGAGCTGTTTTTT
-,TRBJ2-3,TRBV4-1,few,CASSQERQGTDTQYF,TGCGCCAGCAGCCAAGAGAGACAGGGCACAGATACGCAGTATTTT
-,TRBJ2-1,TRBV12-3/TRBV12-4,many,CASSWGRGNEQFF,TGTGCCAGCAGTTGGGGACGGGGCAATGAGCAGTTCTTC
-,TRBJ1-6,TRBV9,-,CASSVVGLPDSPLHF,TGTGCCAGCAGCGTAGTTGGGTTACCAGATTCACCCCTCCACTTT
TRBD1,TRBJ1-5,TRBV20-1,-,CSATGGAGQPQHF,TGCAGTGCCACAGGGGGCGCTGGTCAGCCCCAGCATTTT
TRBD2,TRBJ2-3,TRBV6-1,-,CASSEASGVTTDTQYF,TGTGCCAGCAGTGAAGCTAGCGGGGTGACCACAGATACGCAGTATTTT
-,TRBJ1-2,TRBV2,-,CASSENRWSDYGYTF,TGTGCCAGCAGTGAGAATCGCTGGTCGGACTATGGCTACACCTTC
-,TRBJ1-5,TRBV19,-,CASSSGRDNQPQHF,TGTGCCAGTAGTAGCGGCAGGGACAATCAGCCCCAGCATTTT
TRBD2,TRBJ2-1,TRBV9,-,CASSVDGSGYNEQFF,TGTGCCAGCAGCGTAGACGGTAGCGGGTACAATGAGCAGTTCTTC
TRBD2,TRBJ2-1,TRBV5-1,many,CASSSSGSSYNEQFF,TGTGCCAGCAGCTCGAGCGGGAGCTCCTACAATGAGCAGTTCTTC
-,TRBJ2-3,TRBV7-2,many,CASSLSRASTDTQYF,TGTGCCAGCAGCTTATCCCGCGCTAGCACAGATACGCAGTATTTT
-,TRBJ2-7,TRBV3-1,-,CASSQFDGSEQYF,TGTGCCAGCAGCCAATTTGACGGGTCCGAGCAGTACTTC
TRBD1,TRBJ1-2,TRBV29-1,-,CSVGDRAYKGYTF,TGCAGCGTGGGGGACAGGGCTTACAAGGGCTACACCTTC
TRBD2,TRBJ2-1,TRBV24-1,few,CATSDPRGGSYNEQFF,TGTGCCACCAGTGATCCTCGGGGGGGCTCTTACAATGAGCAGTTCTTC
-,TRBJ2-1,TRBV10-1,few,CASSESVGGLYNEQFF,TGCGCCAGCAGTGAGTCGGTAGGGGGGCTCTACAATGAGCAGTTCTTC
-,TRBJ2-3,TRBV28,many,CASRETGNTDTQYF,TGTGCCAGCAGGGAAACAGGAAACACAGATACGCAGTATTTT
-,TRBJ2-7,TRBV11-2,many,CASSLASGDRGQRYEQYF,TGTGCCAGCAGCTTAGCTAGCGGGGACAGGGGTCAGCGCTACGAGCAGTACTTC
-,TRBJ2-3,TRBV5-1,few,CASSLRGRTPVDTQYF,TGCGCCAGCAGCTTGCGGGGACGGACGCCCGTGGATACGCAGTATTTT
-,TRBJ1-2,TRBV28,many,CASSLSTELYGYTF,TGTGCCAGCAGTTTATCGACAGAGCTCTATGGCTACACCTTC
TRBD1,TRBJ1-1,TRBV28,many,CASSLSTGVTEAFF,TGTGCCAGCAGTTTATCCACAGGGGTTACTGAAGCTTTCTTT
-,TRBJ2-1,TRBV11-2,many,CASSLAATVEFF,TGTGCCAGCAGCTTAGCGGCCACGGTGGAGTTCTTC
-,TRBJ1-6,TRBV4-1,-,CASSQDGAVSSPLHF,TGCGCCAGCAGCCAAGATGGCGCAGTTTCTTCACCCCTCCACTTT
TRBD1,TRBJ1-5,TRBV10-3,few,CASQGALSNQPQHF,TGTGCCTCACAGGGGGCTCTTTCGAATCAGCCCCAGCATTTT
TRBD1,TRBJ1-2,TRBV11-2,many,CASSLRGQTGQGNYGYTF,TGTGCCAGCAGCTTACGCGGCCAGACGGGACAGGGGAACTATGGCTACACCTTC
TRBD2,TRBJ2-3,TRBV19,many,CATRIAGGTTDTQYF,TGTGCCACCAGGATAGCGGGGGGTACCACAGATACGCAGTATTTT